This TCR beta chain comes out of a study of cytomegalovirus exposure and HLA in healthy donors. The study, taken as a whole, reports: The authors enumerated roughly 160 TCR beta chains as linked to cytomegalovirus. Most CMV-associated TCR beta chains were later found to appear HLA-restricted.

The germline V gene has CDR1 LNHDA and CDR2 SQIVND (reference sequence). The CDR3 loop spans 15 amino acids. J was trimmed by 7 bases and V by 6 bases; bases with no gene match: 9. The PCR made use of 60 Vbeta and 13 Jbeta primers. Sequencing used immunoSEQ multiplex PCR; TCRdb keeps in-frame clones, though not all of them. The sample lists 100,000 to 120,000 clones; around 70% were seen once. The donors comprised healthy bone marrow donors. On this clone: Antigen unknown.

The sequencing input was PBMCs. V usage is TRBV19 and J usage is TRBJ2-1; TRBD1 matches at 10 bases. This receptor was taken from a woman in her 40s in good health and CMV-seropositive. The CDR3, as DNA: TGTGCCAGTAGCCGAACCGGGACAGGGGTGAATGAGCAGTTCTTC. Translating gives CASSRTGTGVNEQFF.